The 2 T cell receptor beta chains below were found in one sample sequenced in a study of Graves' ophthalmopathy and Graves' hyperthyroidism. Beta-chain TCR CDR3 regions were amplified from RNA transcripts. HTBI primers served in a first-round RT-PCR, which a second-round multiplex PCR followed. MiXCR was run by TCRdb on the multiplex PCR reads, yielding one entry per CDR3 protein. There are around 1.1 million distinct CDR3 sequences in the sample; about two fifths occur only once, and 8.5% to 14% lies in the top ten. Sample: peripheral blood or thyroid tissue (not recorded which). Source of these receptors: an adult man with Graves' hyperthyroidism.

The chain carries TRBV7-2 and TRBJ2-5; possibly TRBD1 or TRBD2 for D (5 bases each). There are 12 residues in the CDR3. CDR1 is SGHTA and CDR2 is FQGNSA in the germline V gene. V was shortened by 6 bases and J by 9 bases, with 14 bases between the two germline ends. The CDR3 DNA is TGTACCAGCAGTGTCCCCCCGGGACCCCAGTACTTC. Its translation is CTSSVPPGPQYF.

This chain connects TRBV10-1 to TRBJ2-1; 9 bases are a match to TRBD2. Germline V gene data show CDR1 as WNHNN and CDR2 as SYGVQD (reference sequence). The CDR3 runs 16 residues. J was trimmed by 3 bases and V by 2 bases; bases with no gene match: 5. CDR3 coding DNA: TGCGCCAGCAGTGAGGAGGGACTAGCTATCTACAATGAGCAGTTCTTC. Amino acid sequence: CASSEEGLAIYNEQFF.